This T cell receptor (beta chain) was profiled in a study of CD4 and CD8 cells across lung adenocarcinoma regions (dated by TCRdb to the late 2010s). As for the study more broadly: The study compared tumor centers with tumor margins to examine intratumor heterogeneity of the T cell receptor repertoire.

In the case of this clonotype: Its binding antigen is unknown. Per-base quality was not reported, and no clone a single base away is much larger than it.

Libraries came from PCR. Sequencing took place on a HiSeq X Ten. TCRdb trimmed public reads at Q25 via fastp, called clones via MiXCR and kept in-frame beta chains. Rows merge per CDR3 protein into single entries with the most common DNA and genes. This sample comprises just over 4,000 distinct CDR3 sequences, roughly 61% of them detected only once. The top ten clones comprise 15% to 20% of the sample. V drops 0 bases and J drops 4 bases, leaving 9 bases in between. Measured from the cysteine to the phenylalanine, the CDR3 is 14 residues long. Kept here is only the CDR3 DNA, which spans 42 bases and is read in frame from base 1. CDR1 and CDR2 (MNHEY, SVGAGI) derive from the germline V gene. The donors were patients who had localized lung adenocarcinoma, which is a subtype of non-small cell lung cancer. These samples came from the centers of localized lung adenocarcinomas. CD4+ T cells from tumor tissue were profiled separately from CD8+ T cells for TCR repertoire analysis.

Sequencing was done on a sample of CD4+ T cells from the center of a lung tumor. The intended sense of this specimen's cell subset or site label: tumor center region. This receptor was taken from a male donor with lung adenocarcinoma. The CD4 and CD8 labels of this study may be unreliable. The rearranged segments are TRBV6-5 and TRBJ1-2; no confident D gene assignment can be made. The CDR3 here reads CASSYSEGFYGYTF. Read as DNA, the sequence is TGTGCCAGCAGTTACTCGGAGGGTTTCTATGGCTACACCTTC.